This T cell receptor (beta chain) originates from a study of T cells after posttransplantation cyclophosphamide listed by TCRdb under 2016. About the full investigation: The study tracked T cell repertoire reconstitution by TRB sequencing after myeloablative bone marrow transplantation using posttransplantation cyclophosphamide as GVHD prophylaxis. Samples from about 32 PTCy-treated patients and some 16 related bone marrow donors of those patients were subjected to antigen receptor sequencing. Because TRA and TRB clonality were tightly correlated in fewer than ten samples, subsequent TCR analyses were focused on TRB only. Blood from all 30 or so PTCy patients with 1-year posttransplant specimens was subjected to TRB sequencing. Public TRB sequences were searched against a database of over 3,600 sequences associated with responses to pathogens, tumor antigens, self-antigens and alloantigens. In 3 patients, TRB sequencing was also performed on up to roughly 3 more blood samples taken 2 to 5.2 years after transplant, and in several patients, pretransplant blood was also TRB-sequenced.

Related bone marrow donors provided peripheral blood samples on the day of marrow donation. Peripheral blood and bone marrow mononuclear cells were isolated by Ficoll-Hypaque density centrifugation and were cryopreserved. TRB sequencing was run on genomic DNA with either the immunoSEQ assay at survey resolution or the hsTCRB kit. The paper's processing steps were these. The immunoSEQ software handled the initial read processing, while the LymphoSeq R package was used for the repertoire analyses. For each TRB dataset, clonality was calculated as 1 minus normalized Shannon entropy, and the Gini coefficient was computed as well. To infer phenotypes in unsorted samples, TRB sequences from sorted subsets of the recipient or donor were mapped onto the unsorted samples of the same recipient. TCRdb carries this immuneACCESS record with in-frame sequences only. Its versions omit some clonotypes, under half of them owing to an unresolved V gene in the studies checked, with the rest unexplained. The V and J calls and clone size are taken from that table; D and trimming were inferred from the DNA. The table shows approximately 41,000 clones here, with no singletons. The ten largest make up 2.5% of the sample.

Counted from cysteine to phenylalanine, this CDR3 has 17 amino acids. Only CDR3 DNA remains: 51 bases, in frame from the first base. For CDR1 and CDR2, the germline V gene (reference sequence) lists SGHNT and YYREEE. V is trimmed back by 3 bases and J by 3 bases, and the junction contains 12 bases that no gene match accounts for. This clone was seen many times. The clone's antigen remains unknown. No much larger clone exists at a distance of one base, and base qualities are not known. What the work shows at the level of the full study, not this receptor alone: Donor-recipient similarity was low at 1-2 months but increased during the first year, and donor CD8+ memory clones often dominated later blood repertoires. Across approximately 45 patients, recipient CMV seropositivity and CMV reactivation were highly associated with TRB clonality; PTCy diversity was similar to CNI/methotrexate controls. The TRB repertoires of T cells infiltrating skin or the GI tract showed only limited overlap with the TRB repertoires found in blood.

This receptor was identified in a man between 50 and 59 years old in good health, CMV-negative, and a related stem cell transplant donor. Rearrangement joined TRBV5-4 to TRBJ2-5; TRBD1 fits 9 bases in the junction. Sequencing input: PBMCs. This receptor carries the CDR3 CASSWGNPGQGKETQYF. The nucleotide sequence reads TGTGCCAGCAGCTGGGGGAACCCGGGACAGGGTAAAGAGACCCAGTACTTC.